This T cell receptor beta chain was captured in a study of Graves' ophthalmopathy and Graves' hyperthyroidism. This clonotype was observed many times. Amplification targeted the TCR beta CDR3 regions, with RNA transcripts as the source material. RT-PCR in the first round used HTBI primers; a second-round multiplex PCR followed. TCRdb redid the calling of the multiplex PCR reads with MiXCR, one entry per CDR3 protein. The sample holds over 650,000 distinct CDR3 sequences, about two fifths seen once. Germline V lookup: CDR1 DFQATT, CDR2 SNEGSKA (reference sequence). The V and J ends lost 1 base and 7 bases respectively, with 10 bases between them. CDR3 length: 13 residues.

This TCR came from an adult man with Graves' ophthalmopathy. This rearrangement joins TRBV20-1 to TRBJ1-4; D is possibly TRBD1 (5 bases). The sequencing sample was made of peripheral blood. CDR3 sequence reads: CSARVHRPEKLFF. CDR3 DNA: TGCAGTGCTAGAGTGCACAGGCCTGAAAAACTGTTTTTT.